This T cell receptor beta chain stems from a study of shared clonotypes between healthy human individuals. Across the whole study: A couple of women and a few men aged 18 to 49 made up the donors.

To note about this clone: Antigen specificity is unknown.

Naive CD8 isolation took CD45RO-negative cells positively selected for CCR7 and excluded terminally differentiated effector memory CD45RA+ cells. Study donors comprised healthy, HIV-negative adults devoid of recent acute infection or vaccination. The data were produced by immunoSEQ multiplex PCR, yet TCRdb's version contains in-frame clones alone and is incomplete. Altogether about 2,200,000 clones are present, 93% being singletons, with the ten largest covering 1.5% to 2%. V was clipped by 7 bases and J by 1 base; unmatched bases: 6. CDR1 is SGDLS, CDR2 YYNGEE, per germline. This CDR3 is built from 15 residues. Regarding the study as a whole: Though the depth was large, rarefaction showed that sorted-subset sequencing was incomplete.

This clonotype was obtained from a man younger than 35 in good health. Some clones in this sample may be carry-over from other donors' samples. V usage is TRBV9 and J usage is TRBJ2-5; TRBD2 matches 11 bases. The sample comprised naive CD8+ T cells from PBMCs. The CDR3 loop reads CASGVGTSGQETQYF. DNA for the CDR3: TGTGCCAGCGGTGTAGGGACTAGCGGCCAAGAGACCCAGTACTTC.